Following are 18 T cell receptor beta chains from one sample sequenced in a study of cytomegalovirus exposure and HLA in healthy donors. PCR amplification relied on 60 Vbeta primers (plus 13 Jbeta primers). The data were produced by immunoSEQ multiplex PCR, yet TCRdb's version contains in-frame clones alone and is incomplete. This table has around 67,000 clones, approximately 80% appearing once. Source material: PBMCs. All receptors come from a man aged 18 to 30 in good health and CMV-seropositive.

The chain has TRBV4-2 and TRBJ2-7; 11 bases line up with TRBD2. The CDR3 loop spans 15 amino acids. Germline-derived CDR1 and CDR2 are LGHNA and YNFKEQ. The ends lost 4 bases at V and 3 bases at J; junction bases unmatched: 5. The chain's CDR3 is CASSPSGTSGYEQYF. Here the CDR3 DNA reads TGTGCCAGCAGCCCGTCCGGGACTAGCGGCTACGAGCAGTACTTC.

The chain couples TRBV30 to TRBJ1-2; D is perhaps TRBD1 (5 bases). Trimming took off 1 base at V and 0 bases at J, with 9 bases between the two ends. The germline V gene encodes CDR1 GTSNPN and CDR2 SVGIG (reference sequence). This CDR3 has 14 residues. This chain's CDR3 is CAWSALTANYGYTF. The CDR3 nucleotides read TGTGCCTGGAGTGCCCTGACAGCTAACTATGGCTACACCTTC.

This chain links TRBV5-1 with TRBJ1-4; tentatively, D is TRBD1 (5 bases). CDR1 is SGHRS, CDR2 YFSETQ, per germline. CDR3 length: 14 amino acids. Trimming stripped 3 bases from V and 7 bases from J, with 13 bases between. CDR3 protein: CASSSGRGSEKLFF. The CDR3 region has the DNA TGCGCCAGCAGCTCAGGGAGGGGAAGTGAAAAACTGTTTTTT.

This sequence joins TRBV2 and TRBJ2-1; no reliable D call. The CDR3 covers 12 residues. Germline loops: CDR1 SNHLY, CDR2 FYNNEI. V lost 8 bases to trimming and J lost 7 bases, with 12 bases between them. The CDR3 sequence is CASRRNRNEQFF. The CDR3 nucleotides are TGTGCCAGCCGCCGGAACAGAAATGAGCAGTTCTTC.

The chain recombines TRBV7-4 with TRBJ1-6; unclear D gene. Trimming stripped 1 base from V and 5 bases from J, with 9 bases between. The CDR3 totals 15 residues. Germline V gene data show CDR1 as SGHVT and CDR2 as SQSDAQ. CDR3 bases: TGTGCCAGCAGCTTAGTCACAAAACATAATTCACCCCTCCACTTT. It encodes CASSLVTKHNSPLHF.

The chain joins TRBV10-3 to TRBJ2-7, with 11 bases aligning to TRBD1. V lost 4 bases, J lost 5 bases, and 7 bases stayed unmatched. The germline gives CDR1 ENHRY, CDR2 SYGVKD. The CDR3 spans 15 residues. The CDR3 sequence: CAISAPGQGGDEQYF. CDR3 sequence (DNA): TGTGCCATCAGTGCCCCGGGACAGGGGGGGGACGAGCAGTACTTC.

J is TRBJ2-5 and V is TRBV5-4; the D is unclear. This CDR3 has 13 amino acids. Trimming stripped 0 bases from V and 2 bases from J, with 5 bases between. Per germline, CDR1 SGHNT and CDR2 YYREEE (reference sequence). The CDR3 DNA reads TGTGCCAGCAGCTTGGGGCAGCAAGAGACCCAGTACTTC. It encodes CASSLGQQETQYF.

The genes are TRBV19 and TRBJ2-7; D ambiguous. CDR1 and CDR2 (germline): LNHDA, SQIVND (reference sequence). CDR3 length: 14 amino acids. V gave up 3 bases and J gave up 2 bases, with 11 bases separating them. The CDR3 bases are TGTGCCAGTAGTATGCGGCCAGCCGCCTACGAGCAGTACTTC. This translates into CASSMRPAAYEQYF.

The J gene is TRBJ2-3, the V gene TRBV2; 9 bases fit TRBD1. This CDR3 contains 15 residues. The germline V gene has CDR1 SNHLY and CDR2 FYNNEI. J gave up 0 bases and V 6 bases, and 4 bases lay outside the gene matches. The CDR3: CASRGQGISTDTQYF. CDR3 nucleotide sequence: TGTGCCAGCAGAGGACAGGGGATTAGCACAGATACGCAGTATTTT.

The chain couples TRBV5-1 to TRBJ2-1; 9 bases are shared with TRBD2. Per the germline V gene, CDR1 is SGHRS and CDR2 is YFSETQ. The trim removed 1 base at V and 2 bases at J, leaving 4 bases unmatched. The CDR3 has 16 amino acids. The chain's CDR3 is CASSLRLAGPYNEQFF. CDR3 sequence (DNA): TGCGCCAGCAGCTTGCGGCTAGCGGGACCCTACAATGAGCAGTTCTTC.

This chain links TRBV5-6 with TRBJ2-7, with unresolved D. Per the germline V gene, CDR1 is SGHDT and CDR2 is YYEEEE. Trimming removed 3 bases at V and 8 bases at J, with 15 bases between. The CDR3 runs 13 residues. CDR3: CASSSPDLAQQYF. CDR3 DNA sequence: TGTGCCAGCAGCTCCCCTGATTTGGCCCAGCAGTACTTC.

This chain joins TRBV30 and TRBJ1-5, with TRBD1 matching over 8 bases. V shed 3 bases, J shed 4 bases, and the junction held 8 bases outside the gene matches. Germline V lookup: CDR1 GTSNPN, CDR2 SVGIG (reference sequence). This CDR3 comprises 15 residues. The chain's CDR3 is CAWSEIQGGNQPQHF. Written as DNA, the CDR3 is TGTGCCTGGAGCGAGATACAGGGGGGAAATCAGCCCCAGCATTTT.

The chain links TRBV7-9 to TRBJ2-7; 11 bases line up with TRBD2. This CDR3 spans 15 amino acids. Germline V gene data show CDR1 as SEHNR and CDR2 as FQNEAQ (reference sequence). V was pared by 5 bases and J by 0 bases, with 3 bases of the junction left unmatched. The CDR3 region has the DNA TGTGCCAGCAGCCCAACTAGCGGGAGCTCCTACGAGCAGTACTTC. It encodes CASSPTSGSSYEQYF.

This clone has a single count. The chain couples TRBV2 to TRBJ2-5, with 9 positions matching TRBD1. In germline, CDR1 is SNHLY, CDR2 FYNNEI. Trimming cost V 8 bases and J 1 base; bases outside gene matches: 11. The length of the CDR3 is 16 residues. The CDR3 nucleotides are TGTGCCAGCTCCAGCATCGGGACAGGGATCCAAGAGACCCAGTACTTC. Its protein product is CASSSIGTGIQETQYF.

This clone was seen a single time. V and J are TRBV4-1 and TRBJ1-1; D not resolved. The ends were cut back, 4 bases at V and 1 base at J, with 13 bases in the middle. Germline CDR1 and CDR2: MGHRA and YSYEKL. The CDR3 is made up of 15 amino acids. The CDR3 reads CASSRRRRGNTEAFF. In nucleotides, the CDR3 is TGCGCCAGCAGCCGACGACGGAGAGGGAACACTGAAGCTTTCTTT.

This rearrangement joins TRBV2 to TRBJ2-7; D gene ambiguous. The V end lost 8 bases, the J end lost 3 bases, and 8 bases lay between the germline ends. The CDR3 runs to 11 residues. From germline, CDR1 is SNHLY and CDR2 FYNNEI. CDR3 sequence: CASGVGYEQYF. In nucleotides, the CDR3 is TGTGCCAGCGGAGTCGGCTACGAGCAGTACTTC.

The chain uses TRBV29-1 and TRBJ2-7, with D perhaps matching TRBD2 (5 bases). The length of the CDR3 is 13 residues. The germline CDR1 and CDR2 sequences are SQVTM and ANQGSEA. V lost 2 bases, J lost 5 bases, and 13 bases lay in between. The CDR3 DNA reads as TGCAGCGTTGAAACTAGATGGGGAAACGAGCAGTACTTC. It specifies CSVETRWGNEQYF.

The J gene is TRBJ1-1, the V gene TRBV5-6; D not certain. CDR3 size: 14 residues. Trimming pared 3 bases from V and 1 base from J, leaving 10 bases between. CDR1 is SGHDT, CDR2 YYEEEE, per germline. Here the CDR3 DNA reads TGTGCCAGCAGCTCCTTTTCAGAGAACACTGAAGCTTTCTTT. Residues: CASSSFSENTEAFF. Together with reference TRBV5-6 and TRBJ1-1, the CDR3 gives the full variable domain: DAGVTQSPTHLIKTRGQQVTLRCSPKSGHDTVSWYQQALGQGPQFIFQYYEEEERQRGNFPDRFSGHQFPNYSSELNVNALLLGDSALYLCASSSFSENTEAFFGQGTRLTVV.